This T cell receptor (beta chain) was profiled in a study of cytotoxic CD8 clonotypes in ibrutinib-treated CLL. The CDR3 consists of 14 residues. Germline-derived CDR1 and CDR2 are SGHTA and FQGNSA. Trimming pared 5 bases from V and 0 bases from J, leaving 10 bases between. Measured with immunoSEQ multiplex PCR; TCRdb has only the in-frame clones, and not every one. Found here are hundreds of thousands of clones, 60% to 75% of them singletons; the top ten hold over 15%. The sample in question was PBMCs, obtained after 24 months of ibrutinib treatment. This receptor was obtained from a human donor with chronic lymphocytic leukemia. This rearrangement joins TRBV7-2 to TRBJ1-1; possibly TRBD1 for D (5 bases). The CDR3 sequence is CASSPRQMNTEAFF. CDR3 DNA sequence: TGTGCCAGCAGCCCCCGACAGATGAACACTGAAGCTTTCTTT.